The 25 T cell receptor beta chains reported below all come from one sample, sequenced in a study of T cell responses to AZD1222 COVID-19 vaccine. Only in-frame clones appear in the TCRdb table, and some are missing; sequencing was by immunoSEQ multiplex PCR. Of about 140,000 clones in the sample, about 90% were seen once. The sample here was peripheral blood, taken on day 0 of AZD1222 vaccination. These receptors were taken from an adult in good health.

CDR3 sequence: CASSPSPGRGREKLFF. The CDR3 DNA is TGTGCCAGCAGTCCTAGCCCCGGCAGGGGGCGTGAAAAACTGTTTTTT. The chain couples TRBV2 to TRBJ1-4; 8 nucleotides line up with TRBD1. This CDR3 region has 16 residues. CDR1 is SNHLY, CDR2 FYNNEI, per germline. V gave up 5 bases and J gave up 7 bases; unmatched junction bases: 12.

The CDR3 spells CASSLEGPYEQYF. CDR3 DNA: TGTGCCAGCAGCCTAGAAGGACCGTACGAGCAGTACTTC. The V gene is TRBV3-1 (or the pseudogene TRBV3-2), the J gene TRBJ2-7; D is unclear. V was shortened by 4 bases and J by 4 bases, with 11 bases between the two germline ends. Germline assignment: CDR1 LGHDT and CDR2 YNNKEL (reference sequence). The CDR3 sequence is 13 residues long.

The chain is built from TRBV5-6 and TRBJ1-5; TRBD1 is a possible D gene (5 bases). CDR1 is SGHDT, CDR2 YYEEEE, per germline. V gave up 3 bases and J gave up 1 base, with 11 bases separating them. The CDR3 runs 15 residues. The DNA of the CDR3 is TGTGCCAGCAGCTCCTCGGGGGGAAGCAATCAGCCCCAGCATTTT. Protein: CASSSSGGSNQPQHF.

This chain links TRBV13 with TRBJ2-7, with D uncertain. Germline CDR1 and CDR2: PRHDT and FYEKMQ (reference sequence). Trimming took 0 bases from V and 1 from J, leaving 7 bases between them. This CDR3 spans 14 amino acids. The CDR3 DNA sequence: TGTGCCAGCAGCTTAGGCCTCAATTCCTACGAGCAGTACTTC. As protein: CASSLGLNSYEQYF.

The chain employs TRBV2 and TRBJ1-1, with D unclear. CDR3 length: 14 amino acids. The V gene lost 0 bases and the J gene lost 0 bases, with 5 bases spanning the gap. The germline gives CDR1 SNHLY, CDR2 FYNNEI. CDR3 in amino acids: CASSEAWLNTEAFF. In nucleotides, the CDR3 is TGTGCCAGCAGTGAAGCGTGGTTGAACACTGAAGCTTTCTTT. Drawing the rest from reference TRBV2 and TRBJ1-1, the complete variable domain is EPEVTQTPSHQVTQMGQEVILRCVPISNHLYFYWYRQILGQKVEFLVSFYNNEISEKSEIFDDQFSVERPDGSNFTLKIRSTKLEDSAMYFCASSEAWLNTEAFFGQGTRLTVV.

For the CDR3, the DNA is TGTGCCAGCAGCTTCGCGGACAGACACTCTGGAAACACCATATATTTT. This encodes CASSFADRHSGNTIYF. V and J are TRBV5-6 and TRBJ1-3; weak D call: TRBD1 (6 bases). V lost 2 bases, J lost 0 bases, and 12 bases lay in between. The CDR3 consists of 16 residues. The germline CDR1 and CDR2 sequences are SGHDT and YYEEEE. Complete variable domain (other parts from reference TRBV5-6 and TRBJ1-3): DAGVTQSPTHLIKTRGQQVTLRCSPKSGHDTVSWYQQALGQGPQFIFQYYEEEERQRGNFPDRFSGHQFPNYSSELNVNALLLGDSALYLCASSFADRHSGNTIYFGEGSWLTVV.

The rearrangement joins TRBV30 to TRBJ1-5; D possibly corresponds to TRBD1 (5 bases). Trimming cost V 5 bases and J 4 bases, with 18 bases left between them. The CDR3 spans 15 residues. Per germline, CDR1 GTSNPN and CDR2 SVGIG (reference sequence). The CDR3 sequence is CAWHSGTPSNQPQHF. CDR3 sequence (DNA): TGTGCCTGGCACTCCGGGACTCCCTCGAATCAGCCCCAGCATTTT.

In its sample, this clone was seen a few times. The CDR3 coding sequence is TGCCCTCAGCCACGAAGTCAGCCCCAGCATTTT. Translating it yields CPQPRSQPQHF. The V gene is TRBV1, the J gene TRBJ1-5. TRBV1 represents a pseudogene. CDR3 size: 11 residues.

This chain joins TRBV11-2 and TRBJ2-7; D uncertain. The CDR3 totals 14 residues. Trimming stripped 1 base from V and 5 bases from J, with 12 bases between. CDR1 and CDR2 from the germline V gene are SGHAT and FQNNGV. The CDR3 region has the DNA TGTGCCAGCAGCTTAGTACAGAGTAGCAACGAGCAGTACTTC. It specifies CASSLVQSSNEQYF.

The chain joins TRBV9 to TRBJ1-5, with D uncertain. This CDR3 region has 15 residues. Germline CDR1 is SGDLS and CDR2 is YYNGEE. V gave up 0 bases and J gave up 7 bases, with 14 bases separating them. The CDR3 is CASSVGEGSRQPQHF. For the CDR3, the DNA is TGTGCCAGCAGCGTAGGCGAAGGGTCTCGGCAGCCCCAGCATTTT.

This rearrangement joins TRBV3-1 (or the pseudogene TRBV3-2) to TRBJ2-3; TRBD2 agrees at 9 bases. This CDR3 spans 17 amino acids. The J segment lost 1 base and the V segment lost 3 bases, leaving 8 bases of the junction unmatched. The germline V gene encodes CDR1 LGHDT and CDR2 YNNKEL (reference sequence). For the CDR3, the DNA is TGTGCCAGCAGCCAGACTAGCGGTCCCCTCGGCACAGATACGCAGTATTTT. This encodes CASSQTSGPLGTDTQYF.

This chain links TRBV2 with TRBJ2-5; TRBD1 agrees at 7 bases. The germline V gene encodes CDR1 SNHLY and CDR2 FYNNEI. CDR3 length: 15 residues. V shed 7 bases and J 4 bases; nucleotides not matched to a gene: 12. DNA of the CDR3: TGTGCCAGCACTCACGACAGGGCGGCGGCAGAGACCCAGTACTTC. Amino acid sequence: CASTHDRAAAETQYF.

The chain uses TRBV11-1 and TRBJ2-1; 7 positions agree with TRBD2. V dropped 8 bases and J dropped 8; count of bases not matched to a gene: 15. The CDR3 length is 15 residues. Germline CDR1 is SGHAT and CDR2 is FQDESV (reference sequence). CDR3 sequence reads: CASAEPGLPHDEQFF. The CDR3 DNA sequence: TGTGCCAGCGCCGAACCGGGACTACCCCACGATGAGCAGTTCTTC. The whole variable domain, filled in from reference TRBV11-1 and TRBJ2-1, reads EAEVAQSPRYKITEKSQAVAFWCDPISGHATLYWYRQILGQGPELLVQFQDESVVDDSQLPKDRFSAERLKGVDSTLKIQPAELGDSAMYLCASAEPGLPHDEQFFGPGTRLTVL.

This chain links TRBV30 with TRBJ1-6; no clear D. Germline CDR1 and CDR2: GTSNPN and SVGIG (reference sequence). The CDR3 is 14 amino acids. With 4 bases removed from V and 8 bases from J, the gap between germline ends came to 15 bases. This CDR3 reads CAWKGPGMDSPLHF. The CDR3 DNA is TGTGCCTGGAAGGGTCCAGGCATGGATTCACCCCTCCACTTT.

The gene calls are TRBV7-6 and TRBJ1-1, with TRBD1 matching 11 bases. The trim removed 5 bases at V and 4 bases at J, leaving 9 bases unmatched. Germline CDR1 and CDR2: SGHVS and FNYEAQ. CDR3 length equals 16 residues. The CDR3 reads CASSESFGTGGTEAFF. The CDR3 region has the DNA TGTGCCAGCAGCGAATCCTTCGGGACAGGGGGCACTGAAGCTTTCTTT.

This clone is a singleton in its sample. The CDR3 here is CASSYLRGGSGELFF. The CDR3 nucleotides read TGTGCCAGCAGTTACTTGCGGGGGGGCTCCGGGGAGCTGTTTTTT. The V gene is TRBV6-2 or TRBV6-3, the J gene TRBJ2-2, with 9 nucleotides matching TRBD2. The junction had 3 bases not matched to a gene; V was cut back by 1 base and J by 6 bases. CDR1 is MNHEY, CDR2 SVGEGT, per germline. The CDR3 contains 15 residues.

This chain connects TRBV30 to TRBJ2-7, with TRBD2 as a possible D gene (6 bases). The CDR3 extends over 13 amino acids. Germline lookup yields CDR1 GTSNPN and CDR2 SVGIG (reference sequence). The V and J ends lost 5 bases and 2 bases respectively, with 13 bases between them. CDR3 DNA sequence: TGTGCCTGGGCGGGACTGGGAGCCTACGAGCAGTACTTC. Encoded protein: CAWAGLGAYEQYF.

The chain uses TRBV15 and TRBJ2-5; D is perhaps TRBD1 or TRBD2 (5 bases each). V lost 5 bases and J 5 bases, leaving 15 bases between the germline ends. CDR1 and CDR2 (germline): LNHNV, YYDKDF (reference sequence). This CDR3 has 14 residues. CDR3 region: CATSPMGWGETQYF. The CDR3 region has the DNA TGTGCCACCAGCCCTATGGGCTGGGGGGAGACCCAGTACTTC.

V is TRBV19 and J is TRBJ1-1; D is undetermined. Germline CDR1 is LNHDA and CDR2 is SQIVND (reference sequence). The CDR3 has 14 amino acids. Trimming stripped 6 bases from V and 5 bases from J, with 16 bases between. The chain's CDR3 is CASSSPSRETEAFF. The CDR3 DNA reads as TGTGCCAGTAGCTCCCCCAGCAGAGAAACTGAAGCTTTCTTT.

V usage is TRBV28 and J usage is TRBJ2-7; D not resolved. Trimming took 8 bases from V and 2 from J, leaving 4 bases between them. The CDR3 covers 10 residues. Germline CDR1 MDHEN, CDR2 SYDVKM. DNA of the CDR3: TGTGCCAGCTCGACCTACGAGCAGTACTTC. It yields the protein CASSTYEQYF. The full variable domain, completed using reference TRBV28 and TRBJ2-7, is DVKVTQSSRYLVKRTGEKVFLECVQDMDHENMFWYRQDPGLGLRLIYFSYDVKMKEKGDIPEGYSVSREKKERFSLILESASTNQTSMYLCASSTYEQYFGPGTRLTVT.

This clone was seen a few times. J is TRBJ1-2 and V is TRBV19, with 7 bases that match TRBD1. The CDR3 spans 16 residues. V shed 3 bases and J 2 bases; nucleotides not matched to a gene: 9. Germline lookup yields CDR1 LNHDA and CDR2 SQIVND (reference sequence). Here the CDR3 DNA reads TGTGCCAGTAGTATCCCCGGACTGGACAGGAACTATGGCTACACCTTC. Protein: CASSIPGLDRNYGYTF.

V is TRBV12-3 or TRBV12-4 and J is TRBJ1-1, with D unclear. The CDR3 consists of 13 residues. The V gene lost 7 bases and the J gene lost 1 base, with 10 bases spanning the gap. CDR3 loop: CASTEPGNTEAFF. The DNA of the CDR3 is TGTGCCAGCACAGAACCCGGGAACACTGAAGCTTTCTTT.

The rearrangement links TRBV5-1 to TRBJ1-3; 10 positions agree with TRBD1. Trimming cost V 2 bases and J 0 bases; bases outside gene matches: 14. This CDR3 comprises 20 residues. CDR1 and CDR2 (germline): SGHRS, YFSETQ. DNA of the CDR3: TGCGCCAGCAGCTTAGGCCCGACAGGGGGCCAAATCTTCTCTGGAAACACCATATATTTT. Its protein product is CASSLGPTGGQIFSGNTIYF.

This clone was observed once. The chain links TRBV28 to TRBJ1-2, with TRBD1 matching 9 bases. Trimming at V came to 5 bases and at J to 0 bases, leaving 4 bases not matched to a gene. CDR3 size: 15 residues. Germline CDR1 is MDHEN and CDR2 is SYDVKM. The chain's CDR3 is CASSTGGRANYGYTF. The CDR3 DNA sequence: TGTGCCAGCAGTACAGGGGGCCGTGCTAACTATGGCTACACCTTC.

The chain combines TRBV30 with TRBJ1-2, with D possibly TRBD1 on 5 matching bases. This CDR3 region has 13 residues. Trimming removed 1 base at V and 4 bases at J, with 10 bases between. Germline V gene data show CDR1 as GTSNPN and CDR2 as SVGIG (reference sequence). CDR3 sequence reads: CAWSEQASYGYTF. The CDR3 DNA follows: TGTGCCTGGAGTGAACAGGCTTCCTATGGCTACACCTTC. Based on the CDR3 plus reference TRBV30 and TRBJ1-2, the full variable domain is SQTIHQWPATLVQPVGSPLSLECTVEGTSNPNLYWYRQAAGRGLQLLFYSVGIGQISSEVPQNLSASRPQDRQFILSSKKLLLSDSGFYLCAWSEQASYGYTFGSGTRLTVV.